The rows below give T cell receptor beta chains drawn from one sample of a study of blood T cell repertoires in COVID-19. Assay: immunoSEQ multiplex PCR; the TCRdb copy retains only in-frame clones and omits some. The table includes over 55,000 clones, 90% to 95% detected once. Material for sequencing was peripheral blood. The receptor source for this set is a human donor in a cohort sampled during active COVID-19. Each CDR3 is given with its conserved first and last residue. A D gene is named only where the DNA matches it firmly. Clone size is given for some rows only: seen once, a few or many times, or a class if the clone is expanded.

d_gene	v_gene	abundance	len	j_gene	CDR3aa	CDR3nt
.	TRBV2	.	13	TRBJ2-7	CASRIQGSLEQYF	TGTGCCAGCAGGATTCAGGGGAGCCTCGAGCAGTACTTC
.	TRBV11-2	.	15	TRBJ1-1	CASSLSGRMNTEAFF	TGTGCCAGCAGCTTATCGGGGAGAATGAACACTGAAGCTTTCTTT
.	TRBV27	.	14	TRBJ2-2	CASTAGGTSGELFF	TGTGCCAGCACCGCCGGGGGGACATCCGGGGAGCTGTTTTTT
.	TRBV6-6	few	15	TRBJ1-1	CASSPSQTVNTEAFF	TGTGCCAGCAGCCCAAGCCAGACAGTCAACACTGAAGCTTTCTTT
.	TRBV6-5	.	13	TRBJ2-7	CASTPGETYEQYF	TGTGCCAGCACCCCAGGGGAAACCTACGAGCAGTACTTC
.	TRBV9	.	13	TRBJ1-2	CASSPSVAPSYTF	TGTGCCAGCAGCCCGAGCGTAGCACCCAGCTACACCTTC
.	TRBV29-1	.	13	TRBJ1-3	CSVRDPAGNTIYF	TGCAGCGTCAGGGATCCCGCTGGAAACACCATATATTTT
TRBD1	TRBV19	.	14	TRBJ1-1	CASTRTGGHTEAFF	TGTGCCAGTACCCGGACAGGGGGCCACACTGAAGCTTTCTTT
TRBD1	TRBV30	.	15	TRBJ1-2	CAWSVRDRPNYGYTF	TGTGCCTGGAGTGTACGGGACAGACCTAACTATGGCTACACCTTC
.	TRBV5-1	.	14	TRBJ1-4	CASSLAGGSEKLFF	TGCGCCAGCAGCTTGGCGGGGGGGAGCGAAAAACTGTTTTTT
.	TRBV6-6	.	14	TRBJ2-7	CASGGDTYDSEQYF	TGTGCCAGCGGAGGAGACACCTACGACTCCGAGCAGTACTTC
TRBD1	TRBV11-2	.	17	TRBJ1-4	CASSSRDRGLANEKLFF	TGTGCCAGCAGCTCCCGGGACAGGGGGCTAGCTAATGAAAAACTGTTTTTT
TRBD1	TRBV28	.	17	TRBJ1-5	CASRVLATGGRNQPQHF	TGTGCCAGCAGAGTCTTAGCGACAGGGGGCCGCAATCAGCCCCAGCATTTT
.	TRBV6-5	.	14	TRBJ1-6	CASRSGGGRSPLHF	TGTGCCAGCAGATCGGGGGGGGGAAGGTCACCCCTCCACTTT
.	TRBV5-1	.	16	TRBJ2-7	CASSPFAGQPPYEQYF	TGCGCCAGCAGCCCCTTTGCGGGACAGCCGCCCTACGAGCAGTACTTC
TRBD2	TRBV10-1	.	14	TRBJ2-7	CASRERGGNDEQYF	TGCGCCAGCAGGGAGCGGGGGGGAAACGACGAGCAGTACTTC